This TCR beta chain is from a study of blood T cells in healthy people across ages. The second PCR ran about 6 to 11 cycles with a sample-barcoded 5' primer and J-beta primers. TCRdb recomputed calls from the 5' RACE reads with MiXCR, one row per CDR3 protein. The data hold 600,000 to 850,000 distinct CDR3 sequences, with 20% to 25% observed a single time. The V and J ends lost 4 bases and 4 bases, in that order; junction bases with no gene match: 3. This CDR3 contains 12 residues. Germline loops: CDR1 SQVTM, CDR2 ANQGSEA. This clonotype appeared a few times. The same data also went into a second study, on T cells of mothers and their children.

The sample comprised blood. This clonotype was sampled from a boy aged 5-17 years in good health. J is TRBJ2-7 and V is TRBV29-1, with 8 bases identical to TRBD1. The CDR3 region is CSVAGGGYEQYF. The CDR3 region has the DNA TGCAGCGTTGCAGGGGGCGGGTACGAGCAGTACTTC.